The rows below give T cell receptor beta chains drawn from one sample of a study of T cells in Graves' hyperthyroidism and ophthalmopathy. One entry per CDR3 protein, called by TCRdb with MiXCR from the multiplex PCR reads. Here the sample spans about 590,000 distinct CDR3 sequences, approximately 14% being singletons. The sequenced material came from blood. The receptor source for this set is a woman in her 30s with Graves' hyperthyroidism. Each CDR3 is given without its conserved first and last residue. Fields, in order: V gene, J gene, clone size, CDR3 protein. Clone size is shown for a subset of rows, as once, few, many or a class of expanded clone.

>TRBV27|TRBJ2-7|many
ASSGALDSYEQY
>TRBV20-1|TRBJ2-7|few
SARDFGGVGYEQY
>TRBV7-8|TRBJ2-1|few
ASTPLDRGAYNEQF
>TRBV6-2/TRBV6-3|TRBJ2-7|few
ASNPGGSNEQY
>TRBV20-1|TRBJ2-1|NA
SAREDRVREQF
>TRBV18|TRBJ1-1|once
ASAPHQGLGTEAF
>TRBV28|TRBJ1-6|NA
ASSPIGANSPLH
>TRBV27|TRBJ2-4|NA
ASSYSGLALAKNIQY
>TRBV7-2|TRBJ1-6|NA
ASSPSVGSPLH
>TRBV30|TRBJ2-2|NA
AWSRDRGWRDLYRELF
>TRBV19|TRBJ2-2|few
ASSMGFDWTGGLNTGELF
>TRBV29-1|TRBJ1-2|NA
SVEVLGNGYT
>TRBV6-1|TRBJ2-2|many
ASSERGRLLTGELF
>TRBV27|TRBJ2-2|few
ASSFSGRATGELF
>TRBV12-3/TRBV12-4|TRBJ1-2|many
ASSPAGATLPRYGYT
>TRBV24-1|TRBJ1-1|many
ATSDRRNTEAF
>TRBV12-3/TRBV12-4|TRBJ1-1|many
ASRPRDRGMNTEAF
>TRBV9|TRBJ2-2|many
ASSVDVGELF
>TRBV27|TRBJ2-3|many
ASSFSVRGLAPHTQY
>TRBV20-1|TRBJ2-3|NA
SASSPQPDTQY
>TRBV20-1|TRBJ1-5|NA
SARGGQLYSNQPQH
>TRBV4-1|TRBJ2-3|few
ASSLRRTHTQY
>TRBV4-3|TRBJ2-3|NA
ASSGEQGHTQY
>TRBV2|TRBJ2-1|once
ASMGGLGAYNEQF
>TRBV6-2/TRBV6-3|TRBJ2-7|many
ASSYHTSGRFYEQY
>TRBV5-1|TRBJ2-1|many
ASSSSGGQGYDEQF
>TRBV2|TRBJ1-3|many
ASSVQQSFSGNTIY
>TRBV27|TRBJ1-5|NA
ASSPRAGELQPQH
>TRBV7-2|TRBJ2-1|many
ASSSPWVYNEQF
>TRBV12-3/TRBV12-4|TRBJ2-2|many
ASTLTRTGELF
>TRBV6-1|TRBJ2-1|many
ASSPGLAGPQGEQF
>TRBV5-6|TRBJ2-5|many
ASSIRRDTDWGETQY
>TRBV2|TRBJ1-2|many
ASSPGSGGYT
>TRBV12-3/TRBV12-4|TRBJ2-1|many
ASSFGGGPVSEQF
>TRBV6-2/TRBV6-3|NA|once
ASSYSTRGFISYEQF
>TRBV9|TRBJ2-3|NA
ASSLTGGTTDTQY
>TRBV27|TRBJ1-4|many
ASSPEQTTNEKLF
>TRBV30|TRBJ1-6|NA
AWGQGRRYNSPLH
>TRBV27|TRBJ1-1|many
ASSWPRINTEAF